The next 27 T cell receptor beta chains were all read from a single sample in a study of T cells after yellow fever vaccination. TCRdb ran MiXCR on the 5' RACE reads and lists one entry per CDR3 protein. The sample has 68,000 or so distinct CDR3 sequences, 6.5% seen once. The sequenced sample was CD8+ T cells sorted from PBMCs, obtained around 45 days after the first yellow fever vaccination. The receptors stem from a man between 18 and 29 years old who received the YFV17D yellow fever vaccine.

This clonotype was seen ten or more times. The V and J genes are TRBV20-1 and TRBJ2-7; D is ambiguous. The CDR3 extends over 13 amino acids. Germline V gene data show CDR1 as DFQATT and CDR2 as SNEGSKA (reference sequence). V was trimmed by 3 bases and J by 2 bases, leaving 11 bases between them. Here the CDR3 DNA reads TGCAGTGCTAGCGCACTGGCCGCCTACGAGCAGTACTTC. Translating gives CSASALAAYEQYF.

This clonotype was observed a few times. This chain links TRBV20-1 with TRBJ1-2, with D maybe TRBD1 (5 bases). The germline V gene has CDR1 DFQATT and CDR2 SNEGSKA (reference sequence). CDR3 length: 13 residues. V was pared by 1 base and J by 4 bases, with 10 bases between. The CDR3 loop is CSARGREGYGYTF. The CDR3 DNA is TGCAGTGCTAGAGGCAGGGAAGGCTATGGCTACACCTTC.

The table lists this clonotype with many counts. CDR3 nucleotide sequence: TGTGCCAGCAGCCAAGGGACTAGCGGGGGGGGCTACAATGAGCAGTTCTTC. This codes for CASSQGTSGGGYNEQFF. The chain couples TRBV4-2 to TRBJ2-1; 15 positions match TRBD2. The J segment lost 3 bases and the V segment lost 1 base, leaving 1 base of the junction unmatched. The CDR3 has 17 amino acids. Per the germline V gene, CDR1 is LGHNA and CDR2 is YNFKEQ.

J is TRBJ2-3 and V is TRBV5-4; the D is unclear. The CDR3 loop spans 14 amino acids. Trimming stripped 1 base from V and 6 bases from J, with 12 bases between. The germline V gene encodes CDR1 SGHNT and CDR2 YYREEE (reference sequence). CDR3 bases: TGTGCCAGCAGCTTGCGCAGGAATGGGGATACGCAGTATTTT. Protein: CASSLRRNGDTQYF.

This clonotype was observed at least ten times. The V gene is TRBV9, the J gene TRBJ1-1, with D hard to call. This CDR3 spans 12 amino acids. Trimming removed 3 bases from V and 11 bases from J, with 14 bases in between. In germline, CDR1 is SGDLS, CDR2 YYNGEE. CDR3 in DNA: TGTGCCAGCAGCGCTTTTCGGAGAGGGGCTTTCTTT. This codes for CASSAFRRGAFF.

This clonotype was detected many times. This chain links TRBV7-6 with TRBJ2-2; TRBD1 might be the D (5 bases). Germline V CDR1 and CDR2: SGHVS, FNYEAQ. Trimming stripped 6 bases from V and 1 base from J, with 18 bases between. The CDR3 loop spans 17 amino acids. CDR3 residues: CASRNGHAIMNTGELFF. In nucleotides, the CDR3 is TGTGCCAGCAGGAACGGACATGCCATCATGAACACCGGGGAGCTGTTTTTT.

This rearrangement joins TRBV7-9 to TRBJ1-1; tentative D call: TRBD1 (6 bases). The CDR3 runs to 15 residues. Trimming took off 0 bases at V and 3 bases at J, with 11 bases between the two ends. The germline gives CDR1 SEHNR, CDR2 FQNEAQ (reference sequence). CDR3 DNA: TGTGCCAGCAGCTTAGCTCAGGGGCCGGACACTGAAGCTTTCTTT. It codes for CASSLAQGPDTEAFF.

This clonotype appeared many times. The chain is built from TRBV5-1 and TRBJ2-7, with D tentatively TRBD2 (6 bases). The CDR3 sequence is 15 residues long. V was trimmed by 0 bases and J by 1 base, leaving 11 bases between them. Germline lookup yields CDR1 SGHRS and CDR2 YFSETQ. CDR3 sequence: CASSLDPGGSYEQYV. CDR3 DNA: TGCGCCAGCAGCTTGGACCCCGGGGGATCCTACGAGCAGTACGTC.

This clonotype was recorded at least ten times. CDR3 DNA sequence: TGTGCCAGCAGCCGGACAGGGGAAGAGACCCAGTACTTC. It encodes CASSRTGEETQYF. The V call is TRBV7-8, the J call TRBJ2-5, with TRBD1 identical over 9 bases. After removal of 5 bases from V and 3 bases from J, the junction contained 1 base not matched to a gene. Germline CDR1 and CDR2: SGHVS and FQNEAQ. The CDR3 is 13 amino acids.

The CDR3 sequence: CSVEEGQGANYGYTF. For the CDR3, the DNA is TGCAGCGTTGAGGAGGGACAGGGGGCTAACTATGGCTACACCTTC. The rearrangement uses TRBV29-1 and TRBJ1-2; 11 positions agree with TRBD1. Germline-derived CDR1 and CDR2 are SQVTM and ANQGSEA. The CDR3 runs to 15 residues. Unmatched junction bases numbered 3, after V lost 3 bases and J lost 0 bases.

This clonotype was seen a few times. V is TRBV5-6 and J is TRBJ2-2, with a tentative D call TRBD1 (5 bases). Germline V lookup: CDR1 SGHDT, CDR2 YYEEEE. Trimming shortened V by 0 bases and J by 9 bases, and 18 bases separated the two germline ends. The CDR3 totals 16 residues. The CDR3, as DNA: TGTGCCAGCAGCTTGGAAGGGGTCATTCCCCAGCGGGAGCTGTTTTTT. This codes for CASSLEGVIPQRELFF. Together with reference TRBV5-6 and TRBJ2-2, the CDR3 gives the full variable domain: DAGVTQSPTHLIKTRGQQVTLRCSPKSGHDTVSWYQQALGQGPQFIFQYYEEEERQRGNFPDRFSGHQFPNYSSELNVNALLLGDSALYLCASSLEGVIPQRELFFGEGSRLTVL.

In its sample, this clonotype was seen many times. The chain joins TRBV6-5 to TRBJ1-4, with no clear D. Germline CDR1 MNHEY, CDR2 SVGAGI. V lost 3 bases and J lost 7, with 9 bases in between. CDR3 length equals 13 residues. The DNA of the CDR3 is TGTGCCAGCAGTTATGGCAGCGGTGAAAAACTGTTTTTT. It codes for CASSYGSGEKLFF.

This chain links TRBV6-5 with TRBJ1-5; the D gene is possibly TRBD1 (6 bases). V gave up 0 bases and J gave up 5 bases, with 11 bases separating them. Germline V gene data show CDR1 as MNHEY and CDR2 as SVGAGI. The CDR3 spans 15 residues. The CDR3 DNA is TGTGCCAGCAGTTACTCACACAGGGAGGATCAGCCCCAGCATTTT. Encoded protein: CASSYSHREDQPQHF.

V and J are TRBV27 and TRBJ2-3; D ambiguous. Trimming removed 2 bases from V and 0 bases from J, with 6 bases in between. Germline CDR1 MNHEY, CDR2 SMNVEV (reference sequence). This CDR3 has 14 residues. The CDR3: CASSLTPSTDTQYF. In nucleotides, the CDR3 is TGTGCCAGCAGTTTAACCCCGAGCACAGATACGCAGTATTTT.

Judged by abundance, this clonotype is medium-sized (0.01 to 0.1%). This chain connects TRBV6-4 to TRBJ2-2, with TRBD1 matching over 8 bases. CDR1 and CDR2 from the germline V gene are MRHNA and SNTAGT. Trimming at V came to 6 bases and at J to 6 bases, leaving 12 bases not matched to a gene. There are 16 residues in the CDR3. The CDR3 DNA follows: TGTGCCAGCAGCGAAACCCCCGGACAGGGATCCGGGGAGCTGTTTTTT. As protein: CASSETPGQGSGELFF.

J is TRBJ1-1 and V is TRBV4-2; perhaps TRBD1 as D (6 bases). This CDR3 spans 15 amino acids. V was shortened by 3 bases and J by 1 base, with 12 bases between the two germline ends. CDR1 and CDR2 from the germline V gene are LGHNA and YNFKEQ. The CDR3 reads CASSHPETGNTEAFF. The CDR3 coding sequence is TGTGCCAGCAGCCACCCCGAGACAGGGAACACTGAAGCTTTCTTT.

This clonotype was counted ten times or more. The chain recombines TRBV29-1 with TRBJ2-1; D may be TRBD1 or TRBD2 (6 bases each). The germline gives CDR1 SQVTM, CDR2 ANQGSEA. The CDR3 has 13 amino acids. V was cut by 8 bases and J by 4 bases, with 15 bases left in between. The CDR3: CSLRGPHYNEQFF. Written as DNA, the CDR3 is TGCAGCCTACGGGGGCCTCATTACAATGAGCAGTTCTTC.

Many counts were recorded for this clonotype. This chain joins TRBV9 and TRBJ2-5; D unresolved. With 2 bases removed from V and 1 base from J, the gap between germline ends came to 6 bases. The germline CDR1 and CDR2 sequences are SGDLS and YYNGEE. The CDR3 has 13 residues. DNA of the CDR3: TGTGCCAGCAGCGTTGGGGTCCAAGAGACCCAGTACTTC. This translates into CASSVGVQETQYF.

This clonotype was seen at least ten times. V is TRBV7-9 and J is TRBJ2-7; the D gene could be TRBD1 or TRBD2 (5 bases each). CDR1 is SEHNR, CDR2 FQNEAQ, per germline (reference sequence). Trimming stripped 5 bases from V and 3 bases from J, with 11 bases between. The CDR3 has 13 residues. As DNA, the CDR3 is TGTGCCAGCAGCGTGAGGGGTAGCTACGAGCAGTACTTC. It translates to CASSVRGSYEQYF.

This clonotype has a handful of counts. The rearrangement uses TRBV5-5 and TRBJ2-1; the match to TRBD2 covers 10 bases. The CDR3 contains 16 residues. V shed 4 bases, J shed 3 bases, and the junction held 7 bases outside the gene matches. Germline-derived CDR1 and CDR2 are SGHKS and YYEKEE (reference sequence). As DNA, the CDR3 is TGTGCCAGCAGCGTGGAGCGGGGGGGCTTCTACAATGAGCAGTTCTTC. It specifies CASSVERGGFYNEQFF.

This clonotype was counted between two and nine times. CDR3 protein: CASSDRAAETQYF. CDR3 nucleotide sequence: TGTGCCAGTAGTGACAGGGCGGCAGAGACCCAGTACTTC. J is TRBJ2-5 and V is TRBV19, with 7 bases matching TRBD1. The CDR3 length is 13 residues. From germline, CDR1 is LNHDA and CDR2 SQIVND (reference sequence). The V segment lost 5 bases and the J segment 4 bases; nucleotides outside the gene matches: 4.

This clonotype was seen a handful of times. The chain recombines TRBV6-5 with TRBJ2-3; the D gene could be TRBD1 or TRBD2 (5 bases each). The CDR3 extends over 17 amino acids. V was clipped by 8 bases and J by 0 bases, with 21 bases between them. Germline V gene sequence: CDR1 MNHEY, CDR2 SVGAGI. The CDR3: CASSDPRPGPSTDTQYF. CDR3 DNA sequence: TGTGCCAGCTCCGACCCCCGTCCGGGACCAAGCACAGATACGCAGTATTTT.

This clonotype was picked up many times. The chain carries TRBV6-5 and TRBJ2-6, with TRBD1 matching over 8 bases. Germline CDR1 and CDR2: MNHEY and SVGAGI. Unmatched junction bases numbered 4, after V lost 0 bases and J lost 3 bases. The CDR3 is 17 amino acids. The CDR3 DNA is TGTGCCAGCAGTTACTCGCAGGGGGCGGTTGGGGCCAACGTCCTGACTTTC. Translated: CASSYSQGAVGANVLTF.

CDR3 in DNA: TGTGCCAGCAGCCGAAGATTGGGACTAGCGGGGGACCTAGATACGCAGTATTTT. It translates to CASSRRLGLAGDLDTQYF. V usage is TRBV3-1 and J usage is TRBJ2-3; 14 nucleotides agree with TRBD2. V was pared by 4 bases and J by 5 bases, with 11 bases of the junction left unmatched. This CDR3 is built from 18 residues. Germline V lookup: CDR1 LGHDT, CDR2 YNNKEL (reference sequence).

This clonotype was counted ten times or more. The CDR3 is CASSIAGAFTDTQYF. DNA of the CDR3: TGTGCCAGCAGTATAGCGGGGGCCTTCACAGATACGCAGTATTTT. The rearrangement uses TRBV6-1 and TRBJ2-3; 9 bases are a match to TRBD2. Trimming at V came to 5 bases and at J to 2 bases, leaving 5 bases not matched to a gene. The CDR3 length is 15 residues. Germline values: CDR1 MNHNS, CDR2 SASEGT.

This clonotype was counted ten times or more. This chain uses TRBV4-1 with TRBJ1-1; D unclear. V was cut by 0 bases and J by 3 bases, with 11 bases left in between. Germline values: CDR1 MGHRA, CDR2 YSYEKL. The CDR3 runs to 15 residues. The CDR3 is CASSQDLVGYTEAFF. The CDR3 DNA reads TGCGCCAGCAGCCAAGATCTGGTAGGGTACACTGAAGCTTTCTTT.

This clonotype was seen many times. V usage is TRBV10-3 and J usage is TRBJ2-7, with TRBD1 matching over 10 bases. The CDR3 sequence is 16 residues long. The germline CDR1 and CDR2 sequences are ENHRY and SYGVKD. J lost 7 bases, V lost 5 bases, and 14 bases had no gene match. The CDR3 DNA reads TGTGCCATCAGTATGCCTACGGGACAGGGGTCAAGGGAGCAGTACTTC. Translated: CAISMPTGQGSREQYF.